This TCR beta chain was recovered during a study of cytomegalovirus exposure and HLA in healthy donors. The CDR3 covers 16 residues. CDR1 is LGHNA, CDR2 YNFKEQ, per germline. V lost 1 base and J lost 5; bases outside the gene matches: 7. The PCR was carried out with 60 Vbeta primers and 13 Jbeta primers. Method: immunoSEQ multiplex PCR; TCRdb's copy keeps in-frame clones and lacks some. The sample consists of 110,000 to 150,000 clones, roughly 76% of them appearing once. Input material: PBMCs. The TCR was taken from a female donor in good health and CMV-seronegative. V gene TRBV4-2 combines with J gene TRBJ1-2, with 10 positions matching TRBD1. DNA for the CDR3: TGTGCCAGCAGCCAAGCTAGGGGGACAGGGGCGTATGGCTACACCTTC. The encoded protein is CASSQARGTGAYGYTF.